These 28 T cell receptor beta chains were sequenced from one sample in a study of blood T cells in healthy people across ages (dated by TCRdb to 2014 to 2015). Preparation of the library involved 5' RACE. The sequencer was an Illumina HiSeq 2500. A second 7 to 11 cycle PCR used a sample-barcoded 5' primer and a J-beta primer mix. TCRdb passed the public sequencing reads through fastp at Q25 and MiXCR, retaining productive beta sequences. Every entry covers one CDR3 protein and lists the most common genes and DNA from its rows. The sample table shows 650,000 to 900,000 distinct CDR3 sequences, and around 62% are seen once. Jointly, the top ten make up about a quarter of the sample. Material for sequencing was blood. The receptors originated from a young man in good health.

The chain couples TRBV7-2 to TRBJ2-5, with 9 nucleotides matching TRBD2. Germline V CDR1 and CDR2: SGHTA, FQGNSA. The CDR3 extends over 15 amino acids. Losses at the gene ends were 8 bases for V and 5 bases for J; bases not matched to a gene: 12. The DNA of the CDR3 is TGTGCCAGCGGGGCCCGACTAGCGGCTGGGGAGACCCAGTACTTC. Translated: CASGARLAAGETQYF.

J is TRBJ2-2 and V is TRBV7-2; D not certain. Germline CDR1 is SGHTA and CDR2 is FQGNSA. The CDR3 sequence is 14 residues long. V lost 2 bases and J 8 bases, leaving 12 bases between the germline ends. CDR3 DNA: TGTGCCAGCAGCTTAAGTCGGTGGTCTGGGGAGCTGTTTTTT. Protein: CASSLSRWSGELFF.

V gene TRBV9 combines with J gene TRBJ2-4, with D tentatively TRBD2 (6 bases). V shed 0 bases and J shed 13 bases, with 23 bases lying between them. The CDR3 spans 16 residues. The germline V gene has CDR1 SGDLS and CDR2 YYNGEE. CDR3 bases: TGTGCCAGCAGCGTAGCGGGAGCTAGTGCCTCCTACGGGCAGTACTTC. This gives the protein CASSVAGASASYGQYF.

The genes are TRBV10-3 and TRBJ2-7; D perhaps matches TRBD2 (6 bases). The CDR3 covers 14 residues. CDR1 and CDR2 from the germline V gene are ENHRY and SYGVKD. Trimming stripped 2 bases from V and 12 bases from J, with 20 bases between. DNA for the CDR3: TGTGCCATCAGTGAGGGACGGGAACGGGAGACCCTGTACTTC. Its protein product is CAISEGRERETLYF.

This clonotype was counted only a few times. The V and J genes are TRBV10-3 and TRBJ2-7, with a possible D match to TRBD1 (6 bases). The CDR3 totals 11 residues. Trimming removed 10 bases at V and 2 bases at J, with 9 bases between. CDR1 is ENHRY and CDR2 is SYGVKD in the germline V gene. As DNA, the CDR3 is TGTGCCACTGGGACACCCTACGAGCAGTACTTC. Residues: CATGTPYEQYF.

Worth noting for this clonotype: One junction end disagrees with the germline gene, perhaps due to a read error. CDR3 protein: CANSKTGASGDTQYF. In nucleotides, the CDR3 is TGTGCCAACAGTAAGACAGGGGCATCTGGGGATACGCAGTATTTT. The chain joins TRBV6-5 to TRBJ2-3, with 8 bases matching TRBD1. CDR3 length: 15 amino acids. CDR1 is MNHEY and CDR2 is SVGAGI in the germline V gene.

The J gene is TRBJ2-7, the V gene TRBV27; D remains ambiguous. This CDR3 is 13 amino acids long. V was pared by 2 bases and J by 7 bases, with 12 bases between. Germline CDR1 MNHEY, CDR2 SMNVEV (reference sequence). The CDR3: CASSLGIGGEQYF. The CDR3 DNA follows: TGTGCCAGCAGTTTAGGGATTGGTGGAGAGCAGTACTTC.

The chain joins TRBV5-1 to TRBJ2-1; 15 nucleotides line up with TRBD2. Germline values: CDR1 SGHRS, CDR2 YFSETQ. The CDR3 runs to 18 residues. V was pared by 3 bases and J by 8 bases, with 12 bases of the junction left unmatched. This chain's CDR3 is CASSSRPGTSGGSDEQFF. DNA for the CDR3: TGCGCCAGCAGCTCCCGACCCGGGACTAGCGGGGGGAGCGATGAGCAGTTCTTC.

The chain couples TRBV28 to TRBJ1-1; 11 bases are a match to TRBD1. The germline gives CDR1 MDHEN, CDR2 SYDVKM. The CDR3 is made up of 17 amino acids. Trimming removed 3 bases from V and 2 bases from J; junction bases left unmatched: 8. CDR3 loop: CASSFAGTGGGNTEAFF. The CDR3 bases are TGTGCCAGCAGTTTCGCCGGGACAGGGGGAGGCAACACTGAAGCTTTCTTT.

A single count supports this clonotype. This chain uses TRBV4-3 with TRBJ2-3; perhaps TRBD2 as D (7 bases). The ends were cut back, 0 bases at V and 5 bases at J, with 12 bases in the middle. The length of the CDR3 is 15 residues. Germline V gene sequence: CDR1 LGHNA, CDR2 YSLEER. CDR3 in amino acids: CASSQDKGGVDTQYF. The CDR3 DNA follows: TGCGCCAGCAGCCAAGATAAAGGGGGGGTAGATACGCAGTATTTT.

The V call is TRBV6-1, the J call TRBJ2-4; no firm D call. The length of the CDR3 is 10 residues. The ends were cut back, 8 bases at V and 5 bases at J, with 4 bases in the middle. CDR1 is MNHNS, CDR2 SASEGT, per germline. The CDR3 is CASGENIQYF. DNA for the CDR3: TGTGCCAGCGGGGAAAACATTCAGTACTTC.

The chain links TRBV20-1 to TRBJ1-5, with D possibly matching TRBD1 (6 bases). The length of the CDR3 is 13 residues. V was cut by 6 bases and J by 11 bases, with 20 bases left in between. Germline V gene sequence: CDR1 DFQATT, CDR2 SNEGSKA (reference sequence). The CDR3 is CSAGGDQQGSQHF. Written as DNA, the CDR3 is TGCAGTGCCGGTGGGGACCAACAGGGTTCCCAGCATTTT.

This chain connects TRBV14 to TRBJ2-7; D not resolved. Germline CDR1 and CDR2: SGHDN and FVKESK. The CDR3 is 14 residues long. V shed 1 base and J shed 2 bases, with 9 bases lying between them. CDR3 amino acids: CASSQGAGPYEQYF. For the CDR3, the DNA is TGTGCCAGCAGCCAAGGAGCAGGTCCCTACGAGCAGTACTTC.

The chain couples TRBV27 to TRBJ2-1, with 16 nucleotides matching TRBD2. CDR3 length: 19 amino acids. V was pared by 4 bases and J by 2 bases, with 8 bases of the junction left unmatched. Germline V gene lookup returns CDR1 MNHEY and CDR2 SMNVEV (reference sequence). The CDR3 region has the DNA TGTGCCAGCAGTTCCCCGGGACTAGCGGGGGGGCGTACCTACAATGAGCAGTTCTTC. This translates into CASSSPGLAGGRTYNEQFF.

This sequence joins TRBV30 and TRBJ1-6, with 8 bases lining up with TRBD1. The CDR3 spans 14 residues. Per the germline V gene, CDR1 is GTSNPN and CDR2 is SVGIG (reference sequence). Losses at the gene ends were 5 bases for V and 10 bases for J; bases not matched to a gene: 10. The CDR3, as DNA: TGTGCCTGGGGTTCCCGACAGGGGAGCTCACCCCTCCACTTT. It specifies CAWGSRQGSSPLHF.

CDR3 coding DNA: TGTGCCAGCAGTTTGAGGGGGGAGTCTGGAAACACCATATATTTT. Amino acid sequence: CASSLRGESGNTIYF. The chain links TRBV12-3 or TRBV12-4 to TRBJ1-3, with D possibly being TRBD1 (6 bases). This CDR3 contains 15 residues. V was pared by 3 bases and J by 1 base, with 10 bases between.

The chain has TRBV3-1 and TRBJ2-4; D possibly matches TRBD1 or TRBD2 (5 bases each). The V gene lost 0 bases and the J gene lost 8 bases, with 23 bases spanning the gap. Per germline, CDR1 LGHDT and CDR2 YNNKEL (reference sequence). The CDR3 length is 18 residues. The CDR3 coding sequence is TGTGCCAGCAGCCAAGATACGGGGACCGGGACCGTGAAGGACATTCAGTACTTC. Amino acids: CASSQDTGTGTVKDIQYF.

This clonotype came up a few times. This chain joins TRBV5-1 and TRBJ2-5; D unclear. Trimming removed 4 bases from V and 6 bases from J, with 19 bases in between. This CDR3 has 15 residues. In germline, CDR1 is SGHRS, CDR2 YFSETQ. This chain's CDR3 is CASSEPSEASQTQYF. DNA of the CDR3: TGCGCCAGCAGCGAACCTAGTGAAGCAAGCCAGACCCAGTACTTC.

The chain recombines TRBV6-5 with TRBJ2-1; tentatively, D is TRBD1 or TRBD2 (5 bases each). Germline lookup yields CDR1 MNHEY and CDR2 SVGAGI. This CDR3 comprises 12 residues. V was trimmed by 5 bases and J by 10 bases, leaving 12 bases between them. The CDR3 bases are TGTGCCAGCAGTACTGGGACGCCCGAGCAGTTCTTC. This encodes CASSTGTPEQFF.

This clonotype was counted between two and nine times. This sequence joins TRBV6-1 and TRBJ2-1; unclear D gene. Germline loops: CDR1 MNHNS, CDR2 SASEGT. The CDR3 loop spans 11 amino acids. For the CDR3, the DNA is TGTGTCGTAACGGATCTCAATGAGCAGTTCTTC. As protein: CVVTDLNEQFF.

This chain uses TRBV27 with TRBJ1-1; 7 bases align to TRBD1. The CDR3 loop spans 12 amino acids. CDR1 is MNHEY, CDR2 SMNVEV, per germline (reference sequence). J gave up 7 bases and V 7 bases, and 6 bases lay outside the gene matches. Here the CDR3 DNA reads TGTGCCAGCAAAGACAGGGCGGGTGAAGCTTTCTTT. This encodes CASKDRAGEAFF.

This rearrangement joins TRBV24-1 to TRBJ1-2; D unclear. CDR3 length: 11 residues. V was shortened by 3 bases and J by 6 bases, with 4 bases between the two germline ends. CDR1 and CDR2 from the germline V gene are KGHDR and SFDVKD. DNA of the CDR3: TGTGCCACCAGTGATGGGGATGGCTACACCTTC. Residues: CATSDGDGYTF.

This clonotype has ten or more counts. The CDR3 sequence: CASSRTSGDSYEQYF. The CDR3 DNA sequence: TGTGCCAGCAGTCGGACTAGCGGAGACTCCTACGAGCAGTACTTC. The chain joins TRBV3-1 to TRBJ2-7; TRBD2 matches 10 bases. Germline V gene lookup returns CDR1 LGHDT and CDR2 YNNKEL (reference sequence). This CDR3 comprises 15 residues. Trimming at V came to 6 bases and at J to 0 bases, leaving 5 bases not matched to a gene.

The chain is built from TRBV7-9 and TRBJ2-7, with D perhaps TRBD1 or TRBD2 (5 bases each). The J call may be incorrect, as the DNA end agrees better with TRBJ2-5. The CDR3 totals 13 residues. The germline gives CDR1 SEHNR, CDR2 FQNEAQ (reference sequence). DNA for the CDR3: TGTGCCAGCAGCAAAGAGTGGGGGGAGACCCAGTACTTC. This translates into CASSKEWGETQYF.

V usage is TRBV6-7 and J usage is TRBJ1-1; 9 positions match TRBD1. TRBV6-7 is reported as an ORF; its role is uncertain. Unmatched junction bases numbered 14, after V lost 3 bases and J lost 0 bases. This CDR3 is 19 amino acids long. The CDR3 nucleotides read TGTGCCAGCAGTTATTTTTTGGGACAGGGATCTACGATGAACACTGAAGCTTTCTTT. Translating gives CASSYFLGQGSTMNTEAFF.

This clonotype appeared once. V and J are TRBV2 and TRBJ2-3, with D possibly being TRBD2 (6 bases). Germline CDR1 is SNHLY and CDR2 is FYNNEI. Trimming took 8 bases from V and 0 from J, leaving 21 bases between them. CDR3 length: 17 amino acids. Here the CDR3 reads CASLNPISGPSTDTQYF. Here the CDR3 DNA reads TGTGCCAGCCTCAACCCCATTAGCGGCCCTAGCACAGATACGCAGTATTTT.

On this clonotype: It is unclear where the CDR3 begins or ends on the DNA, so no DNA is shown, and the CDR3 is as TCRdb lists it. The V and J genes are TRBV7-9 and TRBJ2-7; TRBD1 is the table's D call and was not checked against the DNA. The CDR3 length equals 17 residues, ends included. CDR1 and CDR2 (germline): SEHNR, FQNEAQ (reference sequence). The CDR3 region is CASSLGVAAGSQETQYF.

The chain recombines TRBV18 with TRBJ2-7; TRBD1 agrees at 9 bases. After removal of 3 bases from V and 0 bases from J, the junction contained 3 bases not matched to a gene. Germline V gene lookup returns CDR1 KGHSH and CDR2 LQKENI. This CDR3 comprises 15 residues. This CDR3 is CASSPGQGFSYEQYF. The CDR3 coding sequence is TGTGCCAGCTCACCGGGACAGGGTTTCTCCTACGAGCAGTACTTC.